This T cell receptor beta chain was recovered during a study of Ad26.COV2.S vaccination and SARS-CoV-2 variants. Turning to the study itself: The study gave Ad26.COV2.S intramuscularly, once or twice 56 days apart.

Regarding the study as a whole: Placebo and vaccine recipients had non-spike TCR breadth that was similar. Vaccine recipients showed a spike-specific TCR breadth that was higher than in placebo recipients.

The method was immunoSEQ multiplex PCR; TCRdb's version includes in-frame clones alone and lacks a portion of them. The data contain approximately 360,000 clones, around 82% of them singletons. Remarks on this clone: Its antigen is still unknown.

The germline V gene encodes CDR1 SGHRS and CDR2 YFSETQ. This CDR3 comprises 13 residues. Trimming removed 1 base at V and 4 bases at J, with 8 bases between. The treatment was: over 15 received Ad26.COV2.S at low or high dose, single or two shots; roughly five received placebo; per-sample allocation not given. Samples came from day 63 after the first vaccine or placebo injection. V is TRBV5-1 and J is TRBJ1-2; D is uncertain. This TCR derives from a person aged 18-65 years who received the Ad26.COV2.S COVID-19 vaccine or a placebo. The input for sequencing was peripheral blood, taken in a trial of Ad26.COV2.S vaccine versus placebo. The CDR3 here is CASSLKGGYGYTF. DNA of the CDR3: TGCGCCAGCAGCTTGAAGGGAGGCTATGGCTACACCTTC.